Listed below are T cell receptor beta chains from one sample, sequenced in a study of high-grade serous ovarian cancer treatment subgroups. Here immunoSEQ multiplex PCR was the method, and the copy in TCRdb shows in-frame clones only, minus some. The sample consists of more than 15,000 clones, roughly 67% of them appearing once. The sample comprised tumor tissue. These receptors were taken from a human donor with high-grade serous ovarian cancer. CDR3s include the opening cysteine and the closing phenylalanine or tryptophan. Fields, in order: V gene, clone size, D gene, J gene, CDR3 DNA, CDR3 protein. D genes are given only for firm matches. The size of a clone is reported for some rows only, either as once, few or many, or as a class for expanded clones.

v_call: TRBV19; clone_size: NA; d_call: TRBD1; j_call: TRBJ1-4; cdr3_nt: TGTGCCAGTAGTGCCAAGGCCGGGACAGTACAAAAACTGTTTTTT; cdr3_aa: CASSAKAGTVQKLFF
v_call: TRBV6-5; clone_size: NA; d_call: TRBD2; j_call: TRBJ2-1; cdr3_nt: TGTGCCAGCAGTCGGCCAGGGACTAGCTTGGAGTTCTTC; cdr3_aa: CASSRPGTSLEFF
v_call: TRBV19; clone_size: few; d_call: NA; j_call: TRBJ1-1; cdr3_nt: TGTGCCAGTAGAGATGGGGACACTGAAGCTTTCTTT; cdr3_aa: CASRDGDTEAFF
v_call: TRBV9; clone_size: NA; d_call: NA; j_call: TRBJ2-2; cdr3_nt: TGTGCCAGCAGAGGCCTGAACACCGGGGAGCTGTTTTTT; cdr3_aa: CASRGLNTGELFF
v_call: TRBV29-1; clone_size: NA; d_call: TRBD2; j_call: TRBJ2-4; cdr3_nt: TGCAGCGTTGGTGGTAGCGGGGTTTTAGCCAAAAACATTCAGTACTTC; cdr3_aa: CSVGGSGVLAKNIQYF
v_call: TRBV6-5; clone_size: NA; d_call: NA; j_call: TRBJ1-3; cdr3_nt: TGTGCCAGCAGTCAGGGACCAGGCCCCCAAAACACCATATATTTT; cdr3_aa: CASSQGPGPQNTIYF
v_call: TRBV7-2; clone_size: NA; d_call: NA; j_call: TRBJ2-2; cdr3_nt: TGTGCCAGCAGCGCACGGGGGCCCGGGGAGCTGTTTTTT; cdr3_aa: CASSARGPGELFF
v_call: TRBV2; clone_size: few; d_call: NA; j_call: TRBJ1-6; cdr3_nt: TGTGCCAGCAGTGAGGGACGCCCCACTAATTCACCCCTCCACTTT; cdr3_aa: CASSEGRPTNSPLHF
v_call: TRBV10-3; clone_size: NA; d_call: NA; j_call: TRBJ2-7; cdr3_nt: TGTGCCATCGGCCCCGGGGAGGACTACGAGCAGTACTTC; cdr3_aa: CAIGPGEDYEQYF
v_call: TRBV6-6; clone_size: once; d_call: TRBD1; j_call: TRBJ2-7; cdr3_nt: TGTGCCAGCAGTCCGACCGGGACAGGGCTCTACGAGCAGTACTTC; cdr3_aa: CASSPTGTGLYEQYF
v_call: TRBV9; clone_size: once; d_call: NA; j_call: TRBJ2-1; cdr3_nt: TGTGCCAGCAGCGCAGGAGATTGGGGGGCGGCAAGCTACAATGAGCAGTTCTTC; cdr3_aa: CASSAGDWGAASYNEQFF
v_call: TRBV6-5; clone_size: NA; d_call: NA; j_call: TRBJ1-1; cdr3_nt: TGTGCCAGCAGACACAGGGTCGAAGGCCCTGAAGCTTTCTTT; cdr3_aa: CASRHRVEGPEAFF
v_call: TRBV5-4; clone_size: few; d_call: NA; j_call: TRBJ1-1; cdr3_nt: TGTGCCAGCAGCTTCCGGGTGAGCACTGAAGCTTTCTTT; cdr3_aa: CASSFRVSTEAFF
v_call: TRBV6-5; clone_size: NA; d_call: NA; j_call: TRBJ2-3; cdr3_nt: TGTGCCAGCAGCCGGGACTTCGAGACAGATACGCAGTATTTT; cdr3_aa: CASSRDFETDTQYF
v_call: TRBV19; clone_size: NA; d_call: TRBD1; j_call: TRBJ1-2; cdr3_nt: TGTGCCAGTAGTATAACTCCCGGACAGGGCCCAAGCTACACCTTC; cdr3_aa: CASSITPGQGPSYTF
v_call: TRBV6-6; clone_size: once; d_call: NA; j_call: TRBJ2-6; cdr3_nt: TGTGCCAGCAGTCCCCCAGGGTCCGGGGCCAACGTCCTGACTTTC; cdr3_aa: CASSPPGSGANVLTF
v_call: TRBV4-3; clone_size: NA; d_call: TRBD2; j_call: TRBJ2-3; cdr3_nt: TGCGCCAGCAGCCAAGGACTAGCGGGGTCAAAACTTAGCACAGATACGCAGTATTTT; cdr3_aa: CASSQGLAGSKLSTDTQYF
v_call: TRBV7-2; clone_size: few; d_call: TRBD1; j_call: TRBJ1-3; cdr3_nt: TGTGCCAGCAGTTACGACAGGGGGCCAGGAAACACCATATATTTT; cdr3_aa: CASSYDRGPGNTIYF
v_call: TRBV7-3; clone_size: NA; d_call: NA; j_call: TRBJ2-3; cdr3_nt: TGTGCCAGCAGATTCTCGGAATCCACAGATACGCAGTATTTT; cdr3_aa: CASRFSESTDTQYF
v_call: TRBV5-1; clone_size: NA; d_call: NA; j_call: TRBJ1-4; cdr3_nt: TGCGCCAGCAGCAGGACGTACAGCTATAATGAAAAACTGTTTTTT; cdr3_aa: CASSRTYSYNEKLFF
v_call: TRBV6-5; clone_size: NA; d_call: NA; j_call: TRBJ1-6; cdr3_nt: TGTGCCAGCAAAGAGAGGAACTCACCCCTCCACTTT; cdr3_aa: CASKERNSPLHF
v_call: TRBV16; clone_size: few; d_call: NA; j_call: TRBJ2-3; cdr3_nt: TGTGCCAGCAGCCTTTGGACAGACACAGATACGCAGTATTTT; cdr3_aa: CASSLWTDTDTQYF
v_call: TRBV5-1; clone_size: NA; d_call: NA; j_call: TRBJ2-3; cdr3_nt: TGCGCCAGCAGCTTGGCGGTTGGCACAGATACGCAGTATTTT; cdr3_aa: CASSLAVGTDTQYF
v_call: TRBV19; clone_size: NA; d_call: NA; j_call: TRBJ1-3; cdr3_nt: TGTGCCAGTAGCTTCGGGGGAAACACCATATATTTT; cdr3_aa: CASSFGGNTIYF
v_call: TRBV27; clone_size: medium-sized; d_call: NA; j_call: TRBJ1-2; cdr3_nt: TGTGCCAGCAGGCTTATGGGGTCTGCTTATGGCTACACCTTC; cdr3_aa: CASRLMGSAYGYTF
v_call: TRBV11-3; clone_size: few; d_call: NA; j_call: TRBJ1-5; cdr3_nt: TGTGCCAGCAGCCAAGGGGCAGATCAGCCCCAGCATTTT; cdr3_aa: CASSQGADQPQHF
v_call: TRBV11-3; clone_size: NA; d_call: TRBD2; j_call: TRBJ2-1; cdr3_nt: TGTGCCAGCAGCTTAGATAGCGGGGGTGATGAGCAGTTCTTC; cdr3_aa: CASSLDSGGDEQFF
v_call: TRBV5-6; clone_size: NA; d_call: NA; j_call: TRBJ2-5; cdr3_nt: TGTGCCAGCAGATCCGGGACTGGCGAGACCCAGTACTTC; cdr3_aa: CASRSGTGETQYF
v_call: TRBV11-2; clone_size: NA; d_call: NA; j_call: TRBJ2-1; cdr3_nt: TGTGCCAGCAGCTTAGGGGACCCCTCGCGGAATGAGCAGTTCTTC; cdr3_aa: CASSLGDPSRNEQFF
v_call: TRBV6-5; clone_size: NA; d_call: NA; j_call: TRBJ2-2; cdr3_nt: TGTGCCAGCAGTTACTCGTCCCGGGCCACCGGGGAGCTGTTTTTT; cdr3_aa: CASSYSSRATGELFF
v_call: TRBV6-5; clone_size: once; d_call: NA; j_call: TRBJ1-4; cdr3_nt: TGTGCCAGCAGTACAGGGAGGGCTAATGAAAAACTGTTTTTT; cdr3_aa: CASSTGRANEKLFF
v_call: TRBV19; clone_size: few; d_call: NA; j_call: TRBJ1-1; cdr3_nt: TGTGCCAGTCGGGTCGGCCGGACTGAAGCTTTCTTT; cdr3_aa: CASRVGRTEAFF
v_call: TRBV27; clone_size: few; d_call: NA; j_call: TRBJ1-5; cdr3_nt: TGTGCCAGCACCCTCACCGAGCCCCAGCATTTT; cdr3_aa: CASTLTEPQHF
v_call: TRBV7-9; clone_size: NA; d_call: NA; j_call: TRBJ2-2; cdr3_nt: TGTGCCAGCAGCTTGGTGGGGGCCCGGGCCCCGGGTACCGGGGAGCTGTTTTTT; cdr3_aa: CASSLVGARAPGTGELFF
v_call: TRBV7-3; clone_size: medium-sized; d_call: NA; j_call: TRBJ1-1; cdr3_nt: TGTGCCAGCAGCCCACAGGGGAACACTGAAGCTTTCTTT; cdr3_aa: CASSPQGNTEAFF
v_call: TRBV30; clone_size: NA; d_call: NA; j_call: TRBJ2-1; cdr3_nt: TGTGCCTGGGGGGGTCCCTCCTACAATGAGCAGTTCTTC; cdr3_aa: CAWGGPSYNEQFF
v_call: TRBV7-7; clone_size: NA; d_call: NA; j_call: TRBJ2-1; cdr3_nt: TGTGCTAGCAGCCTAACCCTAGCGACCTCCTACAATGAGCAGTTCTTC; cdr3_aa: CASSLTLATSYNEQFF
v_call: TRBV29-1; clone_size: NA; d_call: TRBD1; j_call: TRBJ2-1; cdr3_nt: TGCAGCGTTGGACAGGGAAATGAGCAGTTCTTC; cdr3_aa: CSVGQGNEQFF
v_call: TRBV5-1; clone_size: NA; d_call: NA; j_call: TRBJ1-4; cdr3_nt: TGCGCCAGCAGCCGGGTGGGTGCAACTAATGAAAAACTGTTTTTT; cdr3_aa: CASSRVGATNEKLFF
v_call: TRBV7-8; clone_size: NA; d_call: TRBD2; j_call: TRBJ2-5; cdr3_nt: TGTGCCAGCAGCTTGGGGCTCGCTAGCGGGGGAATTGTAGAGACCCAGTACTTC; cdr3_aa: CASSLGLASGGIVETQYF
v_call: TRBV28; clone_size: NA; d_call: NA; j_call: TRBJ1-3; cdr3_nt: TGTGCCAGCAGTTTAGGGGGCAGGCTAGGAAACACCATATATTTT; cdr3_aa: CASSLGGRLGNTIYF
v_call: TRBV27; clone_size: NA; d_call: NA; j_call: TRBJ1-1; cdr3_nt: TGTGCCAGCAGTTCTAGAGGGGGGATCCCCACTGAAGCTTTCTTT; cdr3_aa: CASSSRGGIPTEAFF